Described below is a single T cell receptor (beta chain) sequence and its context. There are a few counts of this clonotype. Its antigen is still unknown. Base qualities are missing; no much larger clone stands one base away. The germline V gene supplies CDR1 KGHSH and CDR2 LQKENI. V is shortened by 3 bases, J by 5 bases, and the region joining them spans 8 bases. CDR3 length: 12 amino acids, cysteine to phenylalanine. Only CDR3 DNA is held: 36 bases, read in frame from base 1. The record originates from a study of response to subunit inactivated influenza vaccine (dated 2018 in TCRdb). Describing the broader study: Deep quantitative profiling of the T cell receptor repertoire was used in the study to follow responses to a trivalent subunit inactivated influenza vaccine. Beyond this particular receptor, the publication reports: The authors proposed that each seasonal influenza vaccination may bring in only a limited number of new T cells.

The receptor library was made with RT-PCR. The reads were generated on an Illumina HiSeq 2500. TCRdb reprocessed the public reads (quality trimming at Q25 with fastp, clone calling with MiXCR) and kept in-frame beta chains. Entries are consolidated by CDR3 protein sequence, retaining the most common genes and DNA. The sample profile shows around 530,000 distinct CDR3 sequences; over 9.5% of them were found once. The ten biggest clones cover around 9.6% of the sample. The sequence joins TRBV18 to TRBJ2-7; TRBD1 is a possible D gene, resting on 5 matching bases. Sequencing was performed on PBMCs from blood, taken on the day of vaccination. This receptor was identified in a man aged 50 to 59 who received an inactivated influenza vaccine. Donor details come from another sample of the same person, matched by shared clones. The CDR3 in this case is CASSPVGDEQYF. The DNA sequence is as follows: TGTGCCAGCTCACCGGTAGGGGACGAGCAGTACTTC.